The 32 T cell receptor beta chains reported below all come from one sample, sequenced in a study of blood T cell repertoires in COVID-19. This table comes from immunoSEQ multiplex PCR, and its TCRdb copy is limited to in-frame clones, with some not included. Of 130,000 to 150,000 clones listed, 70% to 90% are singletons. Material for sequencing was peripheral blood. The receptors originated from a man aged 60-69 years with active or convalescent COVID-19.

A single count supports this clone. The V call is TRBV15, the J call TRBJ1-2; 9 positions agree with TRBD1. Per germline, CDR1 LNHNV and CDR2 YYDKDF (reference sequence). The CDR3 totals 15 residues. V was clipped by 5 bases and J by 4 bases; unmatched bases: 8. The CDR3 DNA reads TGTGCCACCAGCTTCCAGACAGGGGGGACCTATGGCTACACCTTC. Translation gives CATSFQTGGTYGYTF.

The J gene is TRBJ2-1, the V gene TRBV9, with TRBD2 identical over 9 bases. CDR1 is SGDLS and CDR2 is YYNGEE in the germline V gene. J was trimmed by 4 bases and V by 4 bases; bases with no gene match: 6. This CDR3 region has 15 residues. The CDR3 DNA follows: TGTGCCAGCAGCTTCGAGACTAGCGGATACAATGAGCAGTTCTTC. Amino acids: CASSFETSGYNEQFF.

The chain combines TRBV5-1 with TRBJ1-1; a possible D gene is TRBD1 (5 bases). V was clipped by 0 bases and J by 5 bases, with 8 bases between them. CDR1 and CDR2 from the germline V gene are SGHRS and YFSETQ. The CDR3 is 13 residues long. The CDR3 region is CASSLGRTTEAFF. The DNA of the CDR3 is TGCGCCAGCAGCTTGGGACGGACAACTGAAGCTTTCTTT.

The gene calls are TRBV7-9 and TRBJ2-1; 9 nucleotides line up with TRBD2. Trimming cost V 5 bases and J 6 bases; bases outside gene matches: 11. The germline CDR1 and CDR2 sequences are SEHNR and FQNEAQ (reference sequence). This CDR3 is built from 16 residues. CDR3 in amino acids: CASSPRISGSINEQFF. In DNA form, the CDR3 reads TGTGCCAGCAGCCCCCGTATTAGCGGGAGTATCAATGAGCAGTTCTTC.

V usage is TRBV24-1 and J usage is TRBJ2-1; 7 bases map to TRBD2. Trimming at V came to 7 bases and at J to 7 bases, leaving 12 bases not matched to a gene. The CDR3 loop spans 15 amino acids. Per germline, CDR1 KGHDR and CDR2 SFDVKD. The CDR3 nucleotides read TGTGCCACCAGCTCACGGGAGGCCGGGAGTAATGAGCAGTTCTTC. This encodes CATSSREAGSNEQFF.

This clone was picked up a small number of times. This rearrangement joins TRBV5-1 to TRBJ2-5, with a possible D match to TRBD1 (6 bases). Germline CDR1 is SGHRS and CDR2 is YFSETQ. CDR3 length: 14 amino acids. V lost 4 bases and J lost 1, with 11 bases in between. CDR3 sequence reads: CASSPTGSQETQYF. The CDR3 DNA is TGCGCCAGCAGCCCTACAGGGTCCCAAGAGACCCAGTACTTC.

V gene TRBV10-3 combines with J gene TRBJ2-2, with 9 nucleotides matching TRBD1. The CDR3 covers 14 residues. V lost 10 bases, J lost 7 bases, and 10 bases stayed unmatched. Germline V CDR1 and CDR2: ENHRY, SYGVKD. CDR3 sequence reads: CATTSTGGIGELFF. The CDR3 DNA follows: TGTGCCACCACCTCCACAGGGGGCATCGGGGAGCTGTTTTTT.

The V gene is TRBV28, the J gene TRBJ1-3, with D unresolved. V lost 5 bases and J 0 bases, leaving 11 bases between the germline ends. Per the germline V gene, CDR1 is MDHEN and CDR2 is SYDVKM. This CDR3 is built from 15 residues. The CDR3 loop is CASSPGDISGNTIYF. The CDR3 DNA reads TGTGCCAGCAGTCCCGGGGATATCTCTGGAAACACCATATATTTT. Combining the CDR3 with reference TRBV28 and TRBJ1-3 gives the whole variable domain DVKVTQSSRYLVKRTGEKVFLECVQDMDHENMFWYRQDPGLGLRLIYFSYDVKMKEKGDIPEGYSVSREKKERFSLILESASTNQTSMYLCASSPGDISGNTIYFGEGSWLTVV.

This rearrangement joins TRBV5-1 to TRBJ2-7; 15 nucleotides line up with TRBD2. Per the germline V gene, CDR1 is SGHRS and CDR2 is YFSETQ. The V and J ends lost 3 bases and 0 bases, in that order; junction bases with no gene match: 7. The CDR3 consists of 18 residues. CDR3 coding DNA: TGCGCCAGCAGCTCGGGACTAGCGGGAGGAAGTAGCTCCTACGAGCAGTACTTC. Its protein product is CASSSGLAGGSSSYEQYF.

The CDR3 loop is CASSRVRTGGEKLFF. The CDR3 bases are TGTGCCAGCAGCCGGGTGAGGACAGGGGGTGAAAAACTGTTTTTT. J is TRBJ1-4 and V is TRBV3-1 (or the pseudogene TRBV3-2), with TRBD1 matching over 10 bases. The junction had 6 bases not matched to a gene; V was cut back by 4 bases and J by 7 bases. Per the germline V gene, CDR1 is LGHDT and CDR2 is YNNKEL (reference sequence). The CDR3 loop spans 15 amino acids.

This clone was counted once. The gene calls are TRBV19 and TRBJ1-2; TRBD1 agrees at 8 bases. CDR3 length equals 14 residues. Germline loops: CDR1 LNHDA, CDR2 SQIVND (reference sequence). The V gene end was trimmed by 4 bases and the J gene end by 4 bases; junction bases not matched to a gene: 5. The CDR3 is CASSTRDRRYGYTF. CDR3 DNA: TGTGCCAGTAGTACCCGGGACAGGCGCTATGGCTACACCTTC.

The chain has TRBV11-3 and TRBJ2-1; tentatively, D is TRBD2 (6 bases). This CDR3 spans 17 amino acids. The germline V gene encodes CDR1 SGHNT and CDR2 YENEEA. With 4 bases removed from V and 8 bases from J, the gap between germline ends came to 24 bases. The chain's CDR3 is CASSSRGLTRSIDEQFF. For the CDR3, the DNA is TGTGCCAGCAGCTCAAGGGGACTGACAAGAAGTATCGATGAGCAGTTCTTC.

Here the CDR3 reads CASSSIAGGGNEQFF. The CDR3 DNA sequence: TGTGCCAGCAGCTCAATAGCGGGAGGAGGGAATGAGCAGTTCTTC. The V call is TRBV5-8, the J call TRBJ2-1; 10 nucleotides line up with TRBD2. CDR1 SGHTS and CDR2 YDEGEE come from the germline V gene. The CDR3 is 15 amino acids. With 3 bases clipped from V and 7 bases from J, the junction kept 7 bases outside the gene matches.

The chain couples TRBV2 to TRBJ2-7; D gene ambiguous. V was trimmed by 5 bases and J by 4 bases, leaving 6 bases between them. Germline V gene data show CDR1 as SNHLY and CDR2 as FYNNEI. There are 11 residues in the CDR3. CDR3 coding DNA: TGTGCCAGCAGTCACGGGTACGAGCAGTACTTC. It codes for CASSHGYEQYF.

CDR3 bases: TGCGCCAGCAGCACCGCACCGGGGCTAGCGGCAAATGAGCAGTTCTTC. It encodes CASSTAPGLAANEQFF. This chain connects TRBV5-1 to TRBJ2-1; TRBD2 matches at 7 bases. This CDR3 is built from 16 residues. From germline, CDR1 is SGHRS and CDR2 YFSETQ. V was clipped by 4 bases and J by 7 bases; unmatched bases: 14. The whole variable domain, remainder taken from reference TRBV5-1 and TRBJ2-1, is KAGVTQTPRYLIKTRGQQVTLSCSPISGHRSVSWYQQTPGQGLQFLFEYFSETQRNKGNFPGRFSGRQFSNSRSEMNVSTLELGDSALYLCASSTAPGLAANEQFFGPGTRLTVL.

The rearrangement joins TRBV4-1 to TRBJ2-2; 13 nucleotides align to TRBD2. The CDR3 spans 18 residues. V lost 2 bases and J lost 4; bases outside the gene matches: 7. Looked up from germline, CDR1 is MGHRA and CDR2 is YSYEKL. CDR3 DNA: TGCGCCAGCAGCCAATCACTAGCGGGAGGGGGGGGCACCGGGGAGCTGTTTTTT. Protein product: CASSQSLAGGGGTGELFF.

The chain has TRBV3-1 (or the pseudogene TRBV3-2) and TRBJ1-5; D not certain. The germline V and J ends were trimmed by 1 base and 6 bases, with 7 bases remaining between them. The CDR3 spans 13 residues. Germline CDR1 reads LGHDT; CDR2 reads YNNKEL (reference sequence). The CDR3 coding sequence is TGTGCCAGCAGCCAAGGTATTTTTCAGCCCCAGCATTTT. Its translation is CASSQGIFQPQHF.

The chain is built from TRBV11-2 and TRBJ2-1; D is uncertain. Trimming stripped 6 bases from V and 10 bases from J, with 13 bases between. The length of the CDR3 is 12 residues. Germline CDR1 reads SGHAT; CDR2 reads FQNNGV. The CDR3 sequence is CASRPAQREQFF. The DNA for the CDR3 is TGTGCCAGCAGACCTGCCCAGCGAGAGCAGTTCTTC.

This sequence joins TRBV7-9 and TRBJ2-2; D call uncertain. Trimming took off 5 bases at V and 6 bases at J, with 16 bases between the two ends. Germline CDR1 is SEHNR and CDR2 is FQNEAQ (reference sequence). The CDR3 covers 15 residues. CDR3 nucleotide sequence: TGTGCCAGCAGCCACATTCCACGCGGAGCCGGGGAGCTGTTTTTT. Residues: CASSHIPRGAGELFF.

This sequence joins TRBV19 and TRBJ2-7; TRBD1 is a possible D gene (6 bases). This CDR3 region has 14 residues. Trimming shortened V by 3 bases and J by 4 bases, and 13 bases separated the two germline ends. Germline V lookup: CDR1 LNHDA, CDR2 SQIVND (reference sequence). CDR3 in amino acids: CASSIRQGRYEQYF. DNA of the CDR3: TGTGCCAGTAGTATCCGGCAGGGGAGATACGAGCAGTACTTC.

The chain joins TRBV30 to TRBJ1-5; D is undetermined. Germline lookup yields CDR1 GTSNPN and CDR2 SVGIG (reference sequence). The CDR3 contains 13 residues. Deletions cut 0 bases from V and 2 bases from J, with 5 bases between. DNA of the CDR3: TGTGCCTGGAGTGTCACAGGCAATCAGCCCCAGCATTTT. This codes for CAWSVTGNQPQHF. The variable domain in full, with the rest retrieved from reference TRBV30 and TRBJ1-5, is SQTIHQWPATLVQPVGSPLSLECTVEGTSNPNLYWYRQAAGRGLQLLFYSVGIGQISSEVPQNLSASRPQDRQFILSSKKLLLSDSGFYLCAWSVTGNQPQHFGDGTRLSIL.

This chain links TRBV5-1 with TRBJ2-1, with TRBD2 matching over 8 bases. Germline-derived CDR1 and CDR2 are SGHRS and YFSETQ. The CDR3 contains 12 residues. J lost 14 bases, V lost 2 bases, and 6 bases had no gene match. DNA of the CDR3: TGCGCCAGCAGCTTCGGCCGGGGGGGCAAGTTCTTC. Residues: CASSFGRGGKFF.

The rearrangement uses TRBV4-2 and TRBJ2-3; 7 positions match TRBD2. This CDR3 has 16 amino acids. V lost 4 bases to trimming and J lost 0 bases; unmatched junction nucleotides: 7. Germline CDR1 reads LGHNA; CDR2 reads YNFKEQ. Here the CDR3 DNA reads TGTGCCAGCAGCCTTCGCCGTAGCGGGAGCACAGATACGCAGTATTTT. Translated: CASSLRRSGSTDTQYF.

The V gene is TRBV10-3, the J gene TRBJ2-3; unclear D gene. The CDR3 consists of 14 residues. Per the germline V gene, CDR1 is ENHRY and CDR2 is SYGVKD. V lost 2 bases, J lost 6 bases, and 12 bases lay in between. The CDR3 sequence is CAISERQEADTQYF. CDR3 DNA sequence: TGTGCCATCAGTGAGAGGCAAGAAGCGGATACGCAGTATTTT.

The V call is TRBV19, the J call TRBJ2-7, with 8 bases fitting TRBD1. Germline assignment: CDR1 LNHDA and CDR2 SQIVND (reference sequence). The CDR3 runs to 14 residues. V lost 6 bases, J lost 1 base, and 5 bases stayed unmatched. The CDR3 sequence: CASSGQGRSYEQYF. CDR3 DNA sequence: TGTGCCAGTAGCGGACAGGGTCGTTCCTACGAGCAGTACTTC.

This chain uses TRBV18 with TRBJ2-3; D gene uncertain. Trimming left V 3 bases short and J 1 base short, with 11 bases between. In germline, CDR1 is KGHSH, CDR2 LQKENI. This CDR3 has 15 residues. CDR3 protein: CASSPYSLGTDTQYF. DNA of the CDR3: TGTGCCAGCTCACCGTACTCCCTGGGCACAGATACGCAGTATTTT.

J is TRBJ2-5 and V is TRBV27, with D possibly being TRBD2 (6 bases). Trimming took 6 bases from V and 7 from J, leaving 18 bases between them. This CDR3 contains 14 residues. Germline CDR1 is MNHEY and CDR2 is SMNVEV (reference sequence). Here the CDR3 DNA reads TGTGCCAGCAGCGGGACTCCTAACGCGGGGACCCAGTACTTC. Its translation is CASSGTPNAGTQYF.

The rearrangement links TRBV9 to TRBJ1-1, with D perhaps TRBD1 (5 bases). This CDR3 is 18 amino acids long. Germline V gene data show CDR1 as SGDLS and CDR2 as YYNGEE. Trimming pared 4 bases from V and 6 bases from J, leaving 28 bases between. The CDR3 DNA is TGTGCCAGCAGCACCCGTCGGACAAAAAATCCCCTTGGGGCTGAAGCTTTCTTT. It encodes CASSTRRTKNPLGAEAFF. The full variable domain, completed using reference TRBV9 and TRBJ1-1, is DSGVTQTPKHLITATGQRVTLRCSPRSGDLSVYWYQQSLDQGLQFLIQYYNGEERAKGNILERFSAQQFPDLHSELNLSSLELGDSALYFCASSTRRTKNPLGAEAFFGQGTRLTVV.

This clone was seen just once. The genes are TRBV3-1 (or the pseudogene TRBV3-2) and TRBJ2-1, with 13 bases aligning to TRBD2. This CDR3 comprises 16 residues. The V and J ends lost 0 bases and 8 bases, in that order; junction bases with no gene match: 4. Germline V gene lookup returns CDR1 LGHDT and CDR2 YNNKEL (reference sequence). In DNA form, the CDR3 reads TGTGCCAGCAGCCAAGATGGGACTAGCGGGGTCCATGAGCAGTTCTTC. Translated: CASSQDGTSGVHEQFF.

CDR3 amino acids: CASSFRVQQYF. The CDR3 nucleotides are TGTGCCAGCAGCTTCAGGGTTCAGCAGTACTTC. The chain combines TRBV7-9 with TRBJ2-7, with D possibly TRBD1 on 5 matching bases. V lost 3 bases and J lost 8, with 8 bases in between. The germline gives CDR1 SEHNR, CDR2 FQNEAQ (reference sequence). CDR3 length: 11 residues.

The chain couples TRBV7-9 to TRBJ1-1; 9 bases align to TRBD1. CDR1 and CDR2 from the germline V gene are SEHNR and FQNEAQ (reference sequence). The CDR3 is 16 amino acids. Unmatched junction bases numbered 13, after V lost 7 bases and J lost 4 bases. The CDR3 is CASTPTQGALGTEAFF. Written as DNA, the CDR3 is TGTGCCAGCACCCCTACACAGGGGGCATTAGGCACTGAAGCTTTCTTT.

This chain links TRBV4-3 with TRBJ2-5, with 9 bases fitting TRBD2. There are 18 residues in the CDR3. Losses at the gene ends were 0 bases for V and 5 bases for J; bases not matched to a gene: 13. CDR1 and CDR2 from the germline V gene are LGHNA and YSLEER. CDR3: CASSQDTGGRALRETQYF. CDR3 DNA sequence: TGCGCCAGCAGCCAAGATACGGGCGGGAGGGCTCTGCGGGAGACCCAGTACTTC.